The 30 T cell receptor beta chains given below trace back to one sample, sequenced in a study of human T cells and chemical hapten exposure. Specified time point: healthy volunteer bleed at 2 weeks. Whole blood that had not been fractionated was the source of extracted total RNA. TCRdb redid the calling of the RACE reads with MiXCR, one entry per CDR3 protein. The data hold some 93,000 distinct CDR3 sequences, with about 8.6% observed a single time. The specimen was whole blood. The receptors here all came from a female donor in good health. Some clones in this sample may be carry-over from other donors' samples.

This clonotype was observed at least ten times. The chain links TRBV20-1 to TRBJ1-1; D not resolved. The CDR3 contains 15 residues. V lost 0 bases and J lost 0, with 11 bases in between. The germline V gene encodes CDR1 DFQATT and CDR2 SNEGSKA (reference sequence). For the CDR3, the DNA is TGCAGTGCTAGAGATAACTCAGGCTTGAACACTGAAGCTTTCTTT. Residues: CSARDNSGLNTEAFF.

The table lists this clonotype with a few counts. V gene TRBV11-3 combines with J gene TRBJ1-1; D is unresolved. Per germline, CDR1 SGHNT and CDR2 YENEEA. V lost 1 base and J 6 bases, leaving 9 bases between the germline ends. This CDR3 spans 13 amino acids. The CDR3 DNA is TGTGCCAGCAGCTTAGTGTCCCGTTCTGAAGCTTTCTTT. Translated, it gives CASSLVSRSEAFF. Full variable domain (remainder filled in from reference TRBV11-3 and TRBJ1-1): EAGVVQSPRYKIIEKKQPVAFWCNPISGHNTLYWYLQNLGQGPELLIRYENEEAVDDSQLPKDRFSAERLKGVDSTLKIQPAELGDSAVYLCASSLVSRSEAFFGQGTRLTVV.

This clonotype was seen a handful of times. V is TRBV10-3 and J is TRBJ2-3; the D gene is possibly TRBD1 (7 bases). CDR3 size: 13 residues. CDR1 and CDR2 (germline): ENHRY, SYGVKD. V dropped 6 bases and J dropped 6 bases, with 13 bases sitting between them. As DNA, the CDR3 is TGTGCCATCAGCAGGGGGGAGGAGGATACGCAGTATTTT. It yields the protein CAISRGEEDTQYF.

The rearrangement links TRBV19 to TRBJ2-5, with a tentative D call TRBD2 (5 bases). The CDR3 covers 14 residues. CDR1 is LNHDA, CDR2 SQIVND, per germline (reference sequence). Trimming took off 5 bases at V and 1 base at J, with 11 bases between the two ends. The CDR3 sequence is CASSSRGIQETQYF. The CDR3 DNA reads as TGTGCCAGTAGTTCGAGAGGGATCCAAGAGACCCAGTACTTC.

This clonotype has just a few counts. The V gene is TRBV5-1, the J gene TRBJ2-7; TRBD1 is a possible D gene (6 bases). This CDR3 has 15 amino acids. Trimming shortened V by 3 bases and J by 6 bases, and 19 bases separated the two germline ends. Germline V lookup: CDR1 SGHRS, CDR2 YFSETQ. The CDR3 nucleotides read TGCGCCAGCAGCTCCTACAGGGCCCTGGGGGCCGAGCAGTACTTC. Encoded protein: CASSSYRALGAEQYF.

There are a few counts of this clonotype. The chain joins TRBV11-2 to TRBJ2-7; 7 nucleotides agree with TRBD2. The CDR3 is 18 amino acids. The V gene end was trimmed by 0 bases and the J gene end by 1 base; junction bases not matched to a gene: 12. Per the germline V gene, CDR1 is SGHAT and CDR2 is FQNNGV. DNA of the CDR3: TGTGCCAGCAGCTTAGACTGGCTCGGGGAGGGGATTTCCTACGAGCAGTACTTC. It specifies CASSLDWLGEGISYEQYF.

The J gene is TRBJ2-5, the V gene TRBV6-1; D possibly corresponds to TRBD2 (5 bases). This CDR3 is 12 amino acids long. Germline assignment: CDR1 MNHNS and CDR2 SASEGT. The ends were cut back, 5 bases at V and 3 bases at J, with 7 bases in the middle. CDR3 amino acids: CASSLREETQYF. For the CDR3, the DNA is TGTGCCAGCAGTTTGCGGGAAGAGACCCAGTACTTC.

This clonotype was recorded a few times. The rearrangement joins TRBV2 to TRBJ1-6; D ambiguous. The CDR3 runs to 12 residues. CDR1 and CDR2 from the germline V gene are SNHLY and FYNNEI. V lost 6 bases, J lost 11 bases, and 11 bases lay in between. CDR3 in amino acids: CASSKEEAPLHF. CDR3 coding DNA: TGTGCCAGCAGCAAAGAAGAGGCACCCCTCCACTTT.

The chain links TRBV6-1 to TRBJ1-1; maybe TRBD1 (6 bases). This CDR3 has 12 amino acids. In germline, CDR1 is MNHNS, CDR2 SASEGT. V lost 7 bases, J lost 4 bases, and 10 bases lay in between. In DNA, the CDR3 is TGTGCCAGCAAGGACAGTAGCACTGAAGCTTTCTTT. This sequence encodes CASKDSSTEAFF.

This clonotype was seen more than once but under ten times. For the CDR3, the DNA is TGTGCCAGCAGTGAATTTGTAGCGGGAGGCTCCACCTACGAGCAGTACTTC. Translating gives CASSEFVAGGSTYEQYF. The V and J genes are TRBV2 and TRBJ2-7, with TRBD2 identical over 10 bases. The trim removed 2 bases at V and 2 bases at J, leaving 9 bases unmatched. This CDR3 is built from 17 residues. Germline lookup yields CDR1 SNHLY and CDR2 FYNNEI.

This clonotype was seen a few times. V and J are TRBV29-1 and TRBJ2-5; maybe TRBD1 (5 bases). The CDR3 extends over 13 amino acids. Germline lookup yields CDR1 SQVTM and CDR2 ANQGSEA. With 8 bases removed from V and 5 bases from J, the gap between germline ends came to 18 bases. In DNA form, the CDR3 reads TGCAGCATCCTAATAGGGGTACAGGAGACCCAGTACTTC. It codes for CSILIGVQETQYF. The full variable domain, rest sourced from reference TRBV29-1 and TRBJ2-5, is SAVISQKPSRDICQRGTSLTIQCQVDSQVTMMFWYRQQPGQSLTLIATANQGSEATYESGFVIDKFPISRPNLTFSTLTVSNMSPEDSSIYLCSILIGVQETQYFGPGTRLLVL.

This clonotype has a handful of counts. V gene TRBV3-1 combines with J gene TRBJ2-3, with 8 bases identical to TRBD2. The germline V gene has CDR1 LGHDT and CDR2 YNNKEL (reference sequence). This CDR3 spans 15 amino acids. The J segment lost 2 bases and the V segment lost 4 bases, leaving 5 bases of the junction unmatched. CDR3: CASSPSGSHTDTQYF. Here the CDR3 DNA reads TGTGCCAGCAGCCCAAGCGGGAGTCACACAGATACGCAGTATTTT.

The CDR3 reads CSVPGIPHNEQFF. In nucleotides, the CDR3 is TGCAGCGTTCCAGGAATTCCTCACAATGAGCAGTTCTTC. The chain joins TRBV29-1 to TRBJ2-1; D is ambiguous. The V gene lost 5 bases and the J gene lost 5 bases, with 13 bases spanning the gap. In germline, CDR1 is SQVTM, CDR2 ANQGSEA. The CDR3 runs 13 residues.

The chain joins TRBV7-2 to TRBJ2-7; D not certain. The CDR3 length is 12 residues. V shed 4 bases and J shed 3 bases, with 7 bases lying between them. The germline V gene has CDR1 SGHTA and CDR2 FQGNSA. CDR3 bases: TGTGCCAGCAGCTCACGGTTCTACGAGCAGTACTTC. Translating gives CASSSRFYEQYF.

CDR3 coding DNA: TGTGCCAGCAGCGCCTCTAGCGGGAGGGCGACAGATACGCAGTATTTT. Encoded protein: CASSASSGRATDTQYF. This chain joins TRBV11-2 and TRBJ2-3, with 12 bases that match TRBD2. Germline loops: CDR1 SGHAT, CDR2 FQNNGV. The CDR3 runs to 16 residues. Unmatched junction bases numbered 6, after V lost 5 bases and J lost 3 bases.

This clonotype was detected only a few times. This rearrangement joins TRBV4-2 to TRBJ2-1; TRBD2 might be the D (7 bases). Germline values: CDR1 LGHNA, CDR2 YNFKEQ. The CDR3 length is 13 residues. The ends were cut back, 0 bases at V and 10 bases at J, with 10 bases in the middle. CDR3 region: CASSQEKGGEQFF. The CDR3, as DNA: TGTGCCAGCAGCCAAGAGAAGGGGGGGGAGCAGTTCTTC.

In this sample, this clonotype is medium-sized (0.01 to 0.1%). V and J are TRBV6-4 and TRBJ2-1; 9 bases align to TRBD1. The germline CDR1 and CDR2 sequences are MRHNA and SNTAGT. With 0 bases clipped from V and 4 bases from J, the junction kept 1 base outside the gene matches. This CDR3 region has 15 residues. In DNA form, the CDR3 reads TGTGCCAGCAGTGACTCGACAGGGGGTTACAATGAGCAGTTCTTC. As protein: CASSDSTGGYNEQFF.

This clonotype was found a few times. This chain links TRBV6-2 or TRBV6-3 with TRBJ2-1; 11 bases are a match to TRBD2. V gave up 6 bases and J gave up 9 bases; unmatched junction bases: 19. The CDR3 spans 18 residues. The V gene's germline CDR1 is MNHEY and CDR2 SVGEGT. CDR3 bases: TGTGCCAGCAGGATCGATAAAATAGCGGGAGGGCGAGGCAGTGAGCAGTTCTTC. It specifies CASRIDKIAGGRGSEQFF.

V is TRBV9 and J is TRBJ2-1, with 10 bases matching TRBD2. CDR1 and CDR2 (germline): SGDLS, YYNGEE. The CDR3 contains 17 residues. Trimming took 0 bases from V and 8 from J; bases not matched to a gene: 11. This CDR3 is CASSVVGSSGSMDEQFF. Here the CDR3 DNA reads TGTGCCAGCAGCGTAGTAGGTTCTAGCGGGAGTATGGATGAGCAGTTCTTC. Drawing the rest from reference TRBV9 and TRBJ2-1, the complete variable domain is DSGVTQTPKHLITATGQRVTLRCSPRSGDLSVYWYQQSLDQGLQFLIQYYNGEERAKGNILERFSAQQFPDLHSELNLSSLELGDSALYFCASSVVGSSGSMDEQFFGPGTRLTVL.

This clonotype turned up a few times. The DNA of the CDR3 is TGTGCCATCAGTGAGTCGTACGGAGGGACCTACGAGCAGTACTTC. This sequence encodes CAISESYGGTYEQYF. V is TRBV10-3 and J is TRBJ2-7, with a tentative D call TRBD2 (6 bases). Germline values: CDR1 ENHRY, CDR2 SYGVKD. This CDR3 contains 15 residues. The V gene lost 0 bases and the J gene lost 2 bases, with 11 bases spanning the gap.

A word on this clonotype: Given a much more abundant clone one base away, this may be a read error. The genes are TRBV12-3 or TRBV12-4 and TRBJ1-1, with 10 bases fitting TRBD1. V lost 6 bases to trimming and J lost 1 base; unmatched junction nucleotides: 2. The CDR3 is 14 residues long. Written as DNA, the CDR3 is TGTGCCAGCAGGGGACAGGGGACGAACACTGAAGCTTTCTTT. The encoded protein is CASRGQGTNTEAFF.

At least ten counts were recorded for this clonotype. The chain carries TRBV12-3 or TRBV12-4 and TRBJ2-1; 8 nucleotides line up with TRBD2. The V gene end was trimmed by 6 bases and the J gene end by 6 bases; junction bases not matched to a gene: 7. The CDR3 is 14 amino acids. CDR3 sequence reads: CASSPGLGGNEQFF. DNA of the CDR3: TGTGCCAGCAGCCCGGGACTAGGTGGCAATGAGCAGTTCTTC.

This chain uses TRBV9 with TRBJ2-2; D possibly corresponds to TRBD1 (5 bases). This CDR3 has 16 residues. The ends were cut back, 4 bases at V and 4 bases at J, with 17 bases in the middle. Per the germline V gene, CDR1 is SGDLS and CDR2 is YYNGEE. In nucleotides, the CDR3 is TGTGCCAGCAGCCCCCAGGGTCTTGGGGTCACCGGGGAGCTGTTTTTT. Amino acid sequence: CASSPQGLGVTGELFF.

The genes are TRBV28 and TRBJ1-5, with D possibly being TRBD1 (6 bases). V lost 7 bases and J 3 bases, leaving 16 bases between the germline ends. The germline V gene has CDR1 MDHEN and CDR2 SYDVKM. The CDR3 has 15 amino acids. CDR3 sequence (DNA): TGTGCCAGCAACCAAGGGGGGGACGCCAATCAGCCCCAGCATTTT. Protein sequence: CASNQGGDANQPQHF.

The rearrangement uses TRBV6-4 and TRBJ2-3, with no clear D. This CDR3 comprises 13 residues. Germline CDR1 reads MRHNA; CDR2 reads SNTAGT. V was cut by 4 bases and J by 3 bases, with 8 bases left in between. CDR3 in DNA: TGTGCCAGCAGTGTTTCCCCAACAGATACGCAGTATTTT. It yields the protein CASSVSPTDTQYF.

The V call is TRBV6-1, the J call TRBJ1-1; D uncertain. V was pared by 0 bases and J by 10 bases, with 3 bases between. Per germline, CDR1 MNHNS and CDR2 SASEGT. The CDR3 runs to 10 residues. CDR3 residues: CASSEARAFF. In DNA, the CDR3 is TGTGCCAGCAGTGAAGCGCGAGCTTTCTTT.

V usage is TRBV20-1 and J usage is TRBJ2-6, with 14 bases lining up with TRBD2. CDR3 length: 19 residues. Germline V gene data show CDR1 as DFQATT and CDR2 as SNEGSKA (reference sequence). The V and J ends lost 3 bases and 0 bases, in that order; junction bases with no gene match: 7. The CDR3 reads CSARGTSGSAPSGANVLTF. Here the CDR3 DNA reads TGCAGTGCTAGGGGGACTAGCGGGAGTGCCCCCTCTGGGGCCAACGTCCTGACTTTC.

Points on this clonotype: This may be a read error: a much more frequent sequence differs by one nucleotide. This rearrangement joins TRBV20-1 to TRBJ2-3; D might be TRBD2 (6 bases). Per the germline V gene, CDR1 is DFQATT and CDR2 is SNEGSKA (reference sequence). V was shortened by 3 bases and J by 5 bases, with 12 bases between the two germline ends. This CDR3 contains 13 residues. CDR3 sequence (DNA): TGCAGTGCTAGTCGGGACTGCATAGATACGCAGTATTTT. It codes for CSASRDCIDTQYF.

There are many counts of this clonotype. The chain carries TRBV24-1 and TRBJ1-1, with D unclear. The V and J ends lost 4 bases and 2 bases respectively, with 10 bases between them. In germline, CDR1 is KGHDR, CDR2 SFDVKD. This CDR3 contains 14 residues. Written as DNA, the CDR3 is TGTGCCACCAGTGACGGGGTCTTAAACACTGAAGCTTTCTTT. It codes for CATSDGVLNTEAFF.

This clonotype appeared a few times. The chain couples TRBV7-9 to TRBJ2-3; 14 positions agree with TRBD2. V was pared by 8 bases and J by 1 base, with 2 bases of the junction left unmatched. Germline loops: CDR1 SEHNR, CDR2 FQNEAQ (reference sequence). The CDR3 spans 15 residues. In DNA, the CDR3 is TGTGCCAGCGGGACTAGCGGGAGTCGCACAGATACGCAGTATTTT. Translating it yields CASGTSGSRTDTQYF.